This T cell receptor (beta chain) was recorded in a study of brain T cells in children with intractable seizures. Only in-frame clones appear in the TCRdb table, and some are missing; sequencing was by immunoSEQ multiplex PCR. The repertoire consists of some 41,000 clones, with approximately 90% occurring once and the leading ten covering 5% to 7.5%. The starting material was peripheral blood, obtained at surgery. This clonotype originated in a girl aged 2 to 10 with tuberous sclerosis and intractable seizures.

The DNA of the CDR3 is TGCGCCAGCAGCTTCGGCCCCCAAGAGACCCAGTACTTC. Translation: CASSFGPQETQYF. The chain uses TRBV5-1 and TRBJ2-5; no reliable D call. This CDR3 contains 13 residues. In germline, CDR1 is SGHRS, CDR2 YFSETQ. V gave up 2 bases and J gave up 1 base, with 6 bases separating them. The full variable domain, its missing parts supplied by reference TRBV5-1 and TRBJ2-5, is KAGVTQTPRYLIKTRGQQVTLSCSPISGHRSVSWYQQTPGQGLQFLFEYFSETQRNKGNFPGRFSGRQFSNSRSEMNVSTLELGDSALYLCASSFGPQETQYFGPGTRLLVL.